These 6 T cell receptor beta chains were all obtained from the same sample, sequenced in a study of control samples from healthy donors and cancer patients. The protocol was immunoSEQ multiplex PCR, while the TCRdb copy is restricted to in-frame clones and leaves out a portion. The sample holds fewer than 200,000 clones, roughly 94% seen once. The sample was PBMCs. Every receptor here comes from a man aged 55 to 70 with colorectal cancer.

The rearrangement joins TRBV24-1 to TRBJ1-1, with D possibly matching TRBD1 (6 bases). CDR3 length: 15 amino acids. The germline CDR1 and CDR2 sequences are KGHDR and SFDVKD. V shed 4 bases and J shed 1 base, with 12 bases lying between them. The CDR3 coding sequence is TGTGCCACCAGTGACAGGACAGACAAGAACACTGAAGCTTTCTTT. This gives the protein CATSDRTDKNTEAFF.

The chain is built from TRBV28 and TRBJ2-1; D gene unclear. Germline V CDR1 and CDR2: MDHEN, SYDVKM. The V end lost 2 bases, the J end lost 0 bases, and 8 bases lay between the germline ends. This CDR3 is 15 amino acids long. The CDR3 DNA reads TGTGCCAGCAGTTTAGGTGGGCCCTCCTACAATGAGCAGTTCTTC. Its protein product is CASSLGGPSYNEQFF. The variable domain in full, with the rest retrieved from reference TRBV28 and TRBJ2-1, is DVKVTQSSRYLVKRTGEKVFLECVQDMDHENMFWYRQDPGLGLRLIYFSYDVKMKEKGDIPEGYSVSREKKERFSLILESASTNQTSMYLCASSLGGPSYNEQFFGPGTRLTVL.

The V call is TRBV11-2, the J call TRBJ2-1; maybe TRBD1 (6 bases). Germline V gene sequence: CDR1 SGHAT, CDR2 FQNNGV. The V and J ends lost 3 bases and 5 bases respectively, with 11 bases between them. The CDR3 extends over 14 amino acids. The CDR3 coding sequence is TGTGCCAGCAGCTTCCTGGGGGCGGACAATGAGCAGTTCTTC. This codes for CASSFLGADNEQFF.

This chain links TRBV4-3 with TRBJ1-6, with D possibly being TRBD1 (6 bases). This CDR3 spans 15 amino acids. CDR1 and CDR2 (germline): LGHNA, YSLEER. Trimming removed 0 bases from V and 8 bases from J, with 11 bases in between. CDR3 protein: CASSQDYQGHSPLHF. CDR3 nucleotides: TGCGCCAGCAGCCAAGATTACCAGGGGCATTCACCCCTCCACTTT.

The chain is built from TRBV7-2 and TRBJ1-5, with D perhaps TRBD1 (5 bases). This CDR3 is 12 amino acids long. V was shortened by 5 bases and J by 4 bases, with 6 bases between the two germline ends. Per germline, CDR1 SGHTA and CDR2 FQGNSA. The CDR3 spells CASSRQNQPQHF. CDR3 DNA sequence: TGTGCCAGCAGCCGACAGAATCAGCCCCAGCATTTT.

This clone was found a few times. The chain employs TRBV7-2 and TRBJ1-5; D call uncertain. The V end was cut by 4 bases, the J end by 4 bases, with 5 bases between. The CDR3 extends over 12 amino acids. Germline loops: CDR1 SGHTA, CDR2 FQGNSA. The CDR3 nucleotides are TGTGCCAGCAGCTACCCGAATCAGCCCCAGCATTTT. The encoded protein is CASSYPNQPQHF.